Listed below are T cell receptor beta chains from one sample, sequenced in a study of blood T cell repertoires in COVID-19. Generated by immunoSEQ multiplex PCR, the TCRdb table keeps only in-frame clones and is missing some. The sample has approximately 300,000 clones, around 87% seen once. The material sequenced was peripheral blood. The receptors stem from a woman between 35 and 50 years old with COVID-19, enrolled during active disease. Both conserved end residues are part of each CDR3. D genes are given only for firm matches. Size is stated for part of the rows, as once, few or many counts, or as a class when the clone is expanded.

J	V	D	size	CDR3	DNA
TRBJ1-1	TRBV5-6	-	-	CASSLVGAGTEAFF	TGTGCCAGCAGCTTGGTAGGGGCCGGGACTGAAGCTTTCTTT
TRBJ1-1	TRBV30	-	-	CAWRAGLIAFF	TGTGCCTGGAGGGCAGGGTTGATAGCTTTCTTT
TRBJ1-2	TRBV10-2	TRBD1	-	CASRSGGDYGYTF	TGCGCCAGCCGCTCAGGGGGCGACTATGGCTACACCTTC
TRBJ1-6	TRBV5-6	TRBD1	once	CASSPFDRVNSPLHF	TGTGCCAGCAGCCCGTTCGACAGGGTTAATTCACCCCTCCACTTT
TRBJ1-5	TRBV28	-	-	CASSLGQFDSQHF	TGTGCCAGCAGCCTCGGACAGTTTGATTCCCAGCATTTT
TRBJ1-6	TRBV29-1	-	-	CSVGEGGSPLHF	TGCAGCGTTGGGGAGGGGGGTTCACCCCTCCACTTT
TRBJ1-2	TRBV18	-	-	CASSPTGGEGYTF	TGTGCCAGCTCGCCAACGGGGGGGGAAGGCTACACCTTC
TRBJ2-7	TRBV19	-	few	CASSNPGRRGYEQYF	TGTGCCAGTAGTAATCCGGGACGCAGGGGCTACGAGCAGTACTTC
TRBJ2-1	TRBV28	-	-	CASRGAYNEQFF	TGTGCCAGCAGGGGAGCCTACAATGAGCAGTTCTTC
TRBJ1-2	TRBV28	-	-	CASSLLGGYGYTF	TGTGCCAGCAGTTTATTAGGGGGCTATGGCTACACCTTC
TRBJ2-1	TRBV18	TRBD2	-	CASSHSGGPYNEQFF	TGTGCCAGCTCGCACAGCGGGGGGCCCTACAATGAGCAGTTCTTC
TRBJ1-2	TRBV28	TRBD1	-	CASRPRPIPDRGRKAGYTF	TGTGCCAGCAGACCAAGACCTATCCCGGACAGGGGGCGTAAGGCTGGCTACACCTTC
TRBJ1-4	TRBV3-1/TRBV3-2	-	-	CASSQPPGDEKLFF	TGTGCCAGCAGCCAACCTCCGGGAGATGAAAAACTGTTTTTT
TRBJ2-1	TRBV6-2/TRBV6-3	TRBD2	-	CASTPLIGGGRGEQFF	TGTGCCAGCACCCCCCTCATCGGGGGGGGGCGGGGGGAGCAGTTCTTC
TRBJ2-7	TRBV12-3/TRBV12-4	TRBD1	-	CASSPDRGYEQYF	TGTGCCAGCAGTCCGGACAGGGGCTACGAGCAGTACTTC
TRBJ1-5	TRBV19	-	-	CASSPARTAVYSNQPQHF	TGTGCCAGTAGTCCCGCCCGCACAGCCGTCTATAGCAATCAGCCCCAGCATTTT
TRBJ2-2	TRBV18	-	-	CASSGAVIANTGELFF	TGTGCCAGCTCAGGCGCGGTCATCGCGAACACCGGGGAGCTGTTTTTT
TRBJ2-7	TRBV5-1	-	-	CASSLALRGARYEQYF	TGCGCCAGCAGCTTGGCCCTACGGGGGGCCCGATACGAGCAGTACTTC
TRBJ2-2	TRBV9	-	-	CASSAGTFNTGELFF	TGTGCCAGCAGCGCAGGGACTTTTAACACCGGGGAGCTGTTTTTT
TRBJ2-2	TRBV19	-	-	CASRPGKVLNTGELFF	TGTGCCAGTAGACCCGGTAAAGTGCTGAACACCGGGGAGCTGTTTTTT
TRBJ2-7	TRBV4-1	-	once	CASSRPGVPSYEQYF	TGCGCCAGCAGCCGCCCGGGGGTTCCCTCCTACGAGCAGTACTTC
TRBJ1-2	TRBV19	-	-	CASSIDPRDGYTF	TGTGCCAGTAGTATAGACCCCAGGGATGGCTACACCTTC
TRBJ1-1	TRBV27	TRBD1	-	CASSRDSSNTEAFF	TGTGCCAGCAGTCGGGACAGCTCGAACACTGAAGCTTTCTTT
TRBJ1-6	TRBV7-2	TRBD1	few	CASSLNPGGYNSPLHF	TGTGCCAGCAGCTTAAATCCAGGGGGATATAATTCACCCCTCCACTTT
TRBJ2-7	TRBV30	TRBD2	-	CAWAGLAGSLGGEQYF	TGTGCCTGGGCCGGACTAGCGGGATCCCTCGGGGGCGAGCAGTACTTC
TRBJ1-2	TRBV2	-	-	CASRALGLMGYTF	TGTGCCAGCCGGGCCCTGGGACTGATGGGCTACACCTTC
TRBJ1-5	TRBV6-2/TRBV6-3	-	few	CASSYSGTNNQPQHF	TGTGCCAGCAGTTACTCCGGGACAAACAATCAGCCCCAGCATTTT
TRBJ2-5	TRBV7-9	-	-	CASSLDGTGGTQYF	TGTGCCAGCAGCTTAGACGGCACCGGGGGGACCCAGTACTTC
TRBJ1-1	TRBV5-1	-	-	CASSLLGATNTEAFF	TGCGCCAGCAGCTTGCTGGGAGCCACCAACACTGAAGCTTTCTTT
TRBJ1-3	TRBV7-4	-	-	CASSPWDTRGIHWLHGNTIYF	TGTGCCAGCAGCCCGTGGGACACCCGGGGCATCCATTGGTTACATGGAAACACCATATATTTT
TRBJ1-5	TRBV19	-	-	CASSIDEGRSPQHF	TGTGCCAGTAGTATAGATGAAGGGAGGTCGCCCCAGCATTTT
TRBJ2-2	TRBV19	-	once	CASSFGGLLTGELFF	TGTGCCAGTAGTTTCGGGGGATTGCTCACCGGGGAGCTGTTTTTT
TRBJ2-5	TRBV4-3	-	few	CASSQDSKQGVGETQYF	TGCGCCAGCAGCCAAGATAGCAAACAGGGCGTGGGGGAGACCCAGTACTTC
TRBJ2-1	TRBV11-3	-	-	CASSSNIHNEQFF	TGTGCCAGCAGCTCAAACATCCACAATGAGCAGTTCTTC
TRBJ1-1	TRBV10-2	-	-	CASIRSLGGAAFF	TGCGCCAGTATTCGATCCCTCGGAGGGGCGGCTTTCTTT